This T cell receptor (beta chain) was recovered during a study of cytomegalovirus exposure and HLA in healthy donors. Study-wide findings and caveats: Later analysis found that TCR beta chains associated with HLA were more clonally expanded than other, equally common chains. A later analysis appeared to link common viral pathogens to several of the most significant clusters.

The table lists this clone with a count of one. Its target is not known. Researchers ran the PCR with 60 Vbeta and 13 Jbeta primers. Under the authors' procedure: The count from a later analysis was 70 million to 85 million unique TCR beta chains, about 10 million of them shared. Sequenced by immunoSEQ multiplex PCR; TCRdb stores in-frame clones only, minus some. V, J and clone size derive from that table, while D and trimming were established from the DNA sequence. The top ten hold 0.79% of the sample, which has 85,000 to 130,000 clones, around 70% seen once. Germline CDR1 is ENHRY and CDR2 is SYGVKD. Trimming cost V 8 bases and J 4 bases, with 11 bases left between them. This CDR3 has 12 amino acids.

The source is a boy under 18 in good health and CMV-seronegative. Material for sequencing was PBMCs. J is TRBJ1-2 and V is TRBV10-3, with D perhaps TRBD1 (5 bases). DNA of the CDR3: TGTGCCATCTTAGCAGGGCTCTATGGCTACACCTTC. It codes for CAILAGLYGYTF.